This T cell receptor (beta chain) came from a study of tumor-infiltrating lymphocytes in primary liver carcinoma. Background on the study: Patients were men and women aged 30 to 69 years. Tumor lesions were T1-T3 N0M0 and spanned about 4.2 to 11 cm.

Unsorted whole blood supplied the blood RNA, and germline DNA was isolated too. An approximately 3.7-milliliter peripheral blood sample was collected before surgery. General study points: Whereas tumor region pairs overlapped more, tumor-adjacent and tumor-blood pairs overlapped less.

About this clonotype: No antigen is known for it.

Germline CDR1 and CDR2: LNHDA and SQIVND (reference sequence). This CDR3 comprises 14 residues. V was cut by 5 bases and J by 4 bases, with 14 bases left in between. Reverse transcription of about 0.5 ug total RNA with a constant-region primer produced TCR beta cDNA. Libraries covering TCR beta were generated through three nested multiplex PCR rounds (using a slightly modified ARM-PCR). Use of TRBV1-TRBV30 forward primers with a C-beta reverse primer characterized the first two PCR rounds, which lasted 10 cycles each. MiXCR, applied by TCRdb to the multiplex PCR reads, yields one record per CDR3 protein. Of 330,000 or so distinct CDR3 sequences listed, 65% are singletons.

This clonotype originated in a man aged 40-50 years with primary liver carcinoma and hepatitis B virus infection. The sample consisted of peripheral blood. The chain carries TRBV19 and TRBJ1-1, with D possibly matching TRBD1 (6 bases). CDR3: CASSSTGLATEAFF. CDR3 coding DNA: TGTGCCAGTAGTTCAACAGGGTTGGCCACTGAAGCTTTCTTT.